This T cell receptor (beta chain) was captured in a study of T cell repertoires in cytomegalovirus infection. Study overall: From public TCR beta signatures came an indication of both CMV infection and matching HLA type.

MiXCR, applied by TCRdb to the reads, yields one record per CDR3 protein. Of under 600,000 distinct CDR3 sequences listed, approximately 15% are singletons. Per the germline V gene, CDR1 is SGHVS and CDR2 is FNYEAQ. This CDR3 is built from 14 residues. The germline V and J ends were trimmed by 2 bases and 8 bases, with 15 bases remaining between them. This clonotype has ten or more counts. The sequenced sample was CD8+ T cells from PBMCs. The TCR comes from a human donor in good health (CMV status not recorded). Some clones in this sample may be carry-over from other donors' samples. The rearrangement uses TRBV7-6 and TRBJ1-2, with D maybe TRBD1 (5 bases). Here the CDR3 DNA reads TGTGCCAGCAGCTTACAAGGGGCGCGGGGGGGCTACACCTTC. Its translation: CASSLQGARGGYTF. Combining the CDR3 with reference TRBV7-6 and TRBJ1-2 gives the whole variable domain GAGVSQSPRYKVTKRGQDVALRCDPISGHVSLYWYRQALGQGPEFLTYFNYEAQQDKSGLPNDRFSAERPEGSISTLTIQRTEQRDSAMYRCASSLQGARGGYTFGSGTRLTVV.